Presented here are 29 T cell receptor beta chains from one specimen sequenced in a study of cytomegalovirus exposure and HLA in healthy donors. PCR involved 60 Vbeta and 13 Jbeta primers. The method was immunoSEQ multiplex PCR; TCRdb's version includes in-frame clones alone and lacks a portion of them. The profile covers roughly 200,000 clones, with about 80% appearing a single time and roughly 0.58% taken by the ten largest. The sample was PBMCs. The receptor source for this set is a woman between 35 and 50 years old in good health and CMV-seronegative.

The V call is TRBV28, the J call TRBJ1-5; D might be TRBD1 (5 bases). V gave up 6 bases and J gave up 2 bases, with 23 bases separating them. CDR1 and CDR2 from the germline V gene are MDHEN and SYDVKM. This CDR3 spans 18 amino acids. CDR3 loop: CASSRQGFGVVGNQPQHF. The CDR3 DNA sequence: TGTGCCAGCAGCCGTCAGGGCTTCGGAGTCGTCGGCAATCAGCCCCAGCATTTT.

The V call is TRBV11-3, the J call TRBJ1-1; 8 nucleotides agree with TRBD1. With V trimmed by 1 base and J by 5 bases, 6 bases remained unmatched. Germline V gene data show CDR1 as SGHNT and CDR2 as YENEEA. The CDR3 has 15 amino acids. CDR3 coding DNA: TGTGCCAGCAGCTTAGGACCAGGGGGCCGGACTGAAGCTTTCTTT. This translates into CASSLGPGGRTEAFF. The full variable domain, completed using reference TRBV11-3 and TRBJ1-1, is EAGVVQSPRYKIIEKKQPVAFWCNPISGHNTLYWYLQNLGQGPELLIRYENEEAVDDSQLPKDRFSAERLKGVDSTLKIQPAELGDSAVYLCASSLGPGGRTEAFFGQGTRLTVV.

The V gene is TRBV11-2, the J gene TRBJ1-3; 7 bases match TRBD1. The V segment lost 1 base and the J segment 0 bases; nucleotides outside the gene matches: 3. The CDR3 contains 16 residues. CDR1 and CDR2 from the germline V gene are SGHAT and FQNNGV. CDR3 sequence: CASSLVGTASGNTIYF. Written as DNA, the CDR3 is TGTGCCAGCAGCTTAGTCGGGACAGCCTCTGGAAACACCATATATTTT.

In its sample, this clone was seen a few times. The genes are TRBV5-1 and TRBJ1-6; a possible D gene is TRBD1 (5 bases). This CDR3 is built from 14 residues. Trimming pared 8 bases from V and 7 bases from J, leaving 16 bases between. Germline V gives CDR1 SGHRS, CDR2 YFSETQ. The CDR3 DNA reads TGCGCCAGGACTATGGGGGGTGGGAATTCACCCCTCCACTTT. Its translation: CARTMGGGNSPLHF.

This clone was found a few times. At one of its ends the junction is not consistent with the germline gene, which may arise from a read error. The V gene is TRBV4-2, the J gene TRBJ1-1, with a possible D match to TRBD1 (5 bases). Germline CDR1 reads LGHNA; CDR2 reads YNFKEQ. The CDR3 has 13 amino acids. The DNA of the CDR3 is TGTGCCAGCAGCCAACCAGATGGACAATCGGATTTTTTT. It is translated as CASSQPDGQSDFF.

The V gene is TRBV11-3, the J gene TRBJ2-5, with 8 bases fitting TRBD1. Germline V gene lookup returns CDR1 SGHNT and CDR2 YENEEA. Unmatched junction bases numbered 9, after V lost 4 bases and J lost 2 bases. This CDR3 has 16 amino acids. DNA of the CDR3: TGTGCCAGCAGCTCCAGGGGACAGGACCCACAAGAGACCCAGTACTTC. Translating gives CASSSRGQDPQETQYF. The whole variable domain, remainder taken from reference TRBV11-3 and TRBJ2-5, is EAGVVQSPRYKIIEKKQPVAFWCNPISGHNTLYWYLQNLGQGPELLIRYENEEAVDDSQLPKDRFSAERLKGVDSTLKIQPAELGDSAVYLCASSSRGQDPQETQYFGPGTRLLVL.

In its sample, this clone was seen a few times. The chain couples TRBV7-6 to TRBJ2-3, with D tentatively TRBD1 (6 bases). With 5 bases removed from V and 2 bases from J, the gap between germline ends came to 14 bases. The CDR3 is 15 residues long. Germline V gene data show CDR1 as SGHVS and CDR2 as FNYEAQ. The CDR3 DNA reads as TGTGCCAGCAGCCACCGGCAGGGGCACACAGATACGCAGTATTTT. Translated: CASSHRQGHTDTQYF.

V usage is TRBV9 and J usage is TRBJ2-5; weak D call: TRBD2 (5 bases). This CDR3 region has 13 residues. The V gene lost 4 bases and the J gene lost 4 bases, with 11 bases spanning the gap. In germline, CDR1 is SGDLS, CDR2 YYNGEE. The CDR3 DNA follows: TGTGCCAGCAGCTCCTCAGGAGGAGAGACCCAGTACTTC. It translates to CASSSSGGETQYF.

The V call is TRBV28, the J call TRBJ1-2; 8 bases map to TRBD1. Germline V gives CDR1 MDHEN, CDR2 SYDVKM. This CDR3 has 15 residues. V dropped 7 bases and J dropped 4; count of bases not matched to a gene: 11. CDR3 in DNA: TGTGCCAGCAACCCCCGGGACAGGCGATTCTATGGCTACACCTTC. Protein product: CASNPRDRRFYGYTF.

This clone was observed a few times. As DNA, the CDR3 is TGTGCCAGCAGCCAACAGGGGGAAGGGACCCAGTACTTC. This sequence encodes CASSQQGEGTQYF. V usage is TRBV9 and J usage is TRBJ2-5, with 8 bases aligning to TRBD1. CDR3 size: 13 residues. With V trimmed by 4 bases and J by 7 bases, 6 bases remained unmatched. Germline lookup yields CDR1 SGDLS and CDR2 YYNGEE.

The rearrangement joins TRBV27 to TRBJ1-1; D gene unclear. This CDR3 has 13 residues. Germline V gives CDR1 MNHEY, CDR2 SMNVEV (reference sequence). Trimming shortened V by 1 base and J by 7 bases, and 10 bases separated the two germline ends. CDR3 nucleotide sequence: TGTGCCAGCAGTTTATTATCGGGGATTGAAGCTTTCTTT. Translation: CASSLLSGIEAFF.

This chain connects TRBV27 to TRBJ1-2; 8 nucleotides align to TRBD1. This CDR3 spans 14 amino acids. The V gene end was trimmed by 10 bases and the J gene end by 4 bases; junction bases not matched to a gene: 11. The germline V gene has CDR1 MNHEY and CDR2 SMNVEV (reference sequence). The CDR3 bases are TGTGCCACCCTGGACAGGGAAGAAAGCTATGGCTACACCTTC. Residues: CATLDREESYGYTF.

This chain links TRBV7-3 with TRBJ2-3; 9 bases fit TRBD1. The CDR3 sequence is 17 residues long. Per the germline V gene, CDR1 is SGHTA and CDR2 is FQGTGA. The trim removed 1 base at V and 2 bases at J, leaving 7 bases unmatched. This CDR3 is CASSLNRGPYPTDTQYF. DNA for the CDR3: TGTGCCAGCAGCTTAAACAGGGGGCCCTACCCCACAGATACGCAGTATTTT.

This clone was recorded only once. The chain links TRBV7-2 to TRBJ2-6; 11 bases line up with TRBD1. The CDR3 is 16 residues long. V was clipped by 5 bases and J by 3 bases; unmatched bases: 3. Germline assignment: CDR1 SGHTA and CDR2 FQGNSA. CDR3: CASSRTGGGGANVLTF. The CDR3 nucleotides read TGTGCCAGCAGCCGGACAGGGGGCGGTGGGGCCAACGTCCTGACTTTC.

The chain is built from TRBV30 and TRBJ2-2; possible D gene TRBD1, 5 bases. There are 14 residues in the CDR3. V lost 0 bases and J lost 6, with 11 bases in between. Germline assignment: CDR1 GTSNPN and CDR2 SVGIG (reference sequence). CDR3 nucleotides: TGTGCCTGGAGTGTATTATCAGGGTCCGGGGAGCTGTTTTTT. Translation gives CAWSVLSGSGELFF.

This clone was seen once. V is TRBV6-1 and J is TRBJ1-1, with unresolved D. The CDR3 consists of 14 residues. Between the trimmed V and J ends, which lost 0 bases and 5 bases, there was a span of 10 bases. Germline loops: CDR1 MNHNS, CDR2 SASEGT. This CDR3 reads CASSEAGRRTEAFF. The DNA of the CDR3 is TGTGCCAGCAGTGAAGCAGGAAGGCGGACTGAAGCTTTCTTT.

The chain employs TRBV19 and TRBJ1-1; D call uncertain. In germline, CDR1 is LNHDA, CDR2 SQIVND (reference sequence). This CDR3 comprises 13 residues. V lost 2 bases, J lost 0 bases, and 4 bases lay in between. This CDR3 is CASSISVNTEAFF. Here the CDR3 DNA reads TGTGCCAGTAGTATATCAGTGAACACTGAAGCTTTCTTT.

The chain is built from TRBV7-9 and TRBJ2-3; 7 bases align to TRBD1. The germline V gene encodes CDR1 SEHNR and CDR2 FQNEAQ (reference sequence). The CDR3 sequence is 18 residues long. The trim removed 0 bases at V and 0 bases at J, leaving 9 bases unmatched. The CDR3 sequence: CASSLALLRGRSTDTQYF. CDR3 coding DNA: TGTGCCAGCAGCTTAGCGCTTTTGAGGGGGCGGAGCACAGATACGCAGTATTTT.

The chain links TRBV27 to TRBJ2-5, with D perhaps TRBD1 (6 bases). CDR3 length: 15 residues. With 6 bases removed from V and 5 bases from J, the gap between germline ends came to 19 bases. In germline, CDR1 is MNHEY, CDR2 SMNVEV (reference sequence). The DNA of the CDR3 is TGTGCCAGCAGGGGATCGGGGCTGAGGGGGGAGACCCAGTACTTC. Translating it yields CASRGSGLRGETQYF.

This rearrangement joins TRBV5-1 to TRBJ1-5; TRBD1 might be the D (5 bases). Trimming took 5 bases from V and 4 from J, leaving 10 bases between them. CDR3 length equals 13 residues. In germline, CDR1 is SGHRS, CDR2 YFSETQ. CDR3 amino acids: CASSSQGNQPQHF. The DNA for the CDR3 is TGCGCCAGCAGTTCCCAGGGTAATCAGCCCCAGCATTTT.

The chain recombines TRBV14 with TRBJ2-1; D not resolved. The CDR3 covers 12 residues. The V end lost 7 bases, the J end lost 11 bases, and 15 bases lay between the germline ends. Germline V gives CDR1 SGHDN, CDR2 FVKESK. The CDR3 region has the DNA TGTGCCAGCAATTCCCTCACTACAAAGCAGTTCTTC. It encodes CASNSLTTKQFF.

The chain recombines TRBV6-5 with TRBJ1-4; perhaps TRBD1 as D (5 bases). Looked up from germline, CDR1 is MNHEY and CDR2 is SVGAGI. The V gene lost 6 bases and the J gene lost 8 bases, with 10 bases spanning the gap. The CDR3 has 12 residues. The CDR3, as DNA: TGTGCCAGCAGGTCAGGGTTCGAAAAACTGTTTTTT. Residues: CASRSGFEKLFF.

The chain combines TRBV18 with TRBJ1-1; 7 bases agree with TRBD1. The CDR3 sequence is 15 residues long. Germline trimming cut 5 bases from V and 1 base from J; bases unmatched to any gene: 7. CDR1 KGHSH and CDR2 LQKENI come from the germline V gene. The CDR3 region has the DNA TGTGCCAGCTCATCGACAAGACAGGGGAACACTGAAGCTTTCTTT. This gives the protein CASSSTRQGNTEAFF.

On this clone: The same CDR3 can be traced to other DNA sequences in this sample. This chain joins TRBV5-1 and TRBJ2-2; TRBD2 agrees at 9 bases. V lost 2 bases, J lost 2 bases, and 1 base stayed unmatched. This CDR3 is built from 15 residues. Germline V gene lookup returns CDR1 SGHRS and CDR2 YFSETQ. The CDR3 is CASSFSGGNTGELFF. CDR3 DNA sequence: TGCGCCAGCAGCTTTAGCGGGGGTAACACCGGGGAGCTGTTTTTT.

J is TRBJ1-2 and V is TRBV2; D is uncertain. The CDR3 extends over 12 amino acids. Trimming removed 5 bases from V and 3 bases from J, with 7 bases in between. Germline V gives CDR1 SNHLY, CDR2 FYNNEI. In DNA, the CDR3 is TGTGCCAGCAGTCTGCGGGACTATGGCTACACCTTC. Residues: CASSLRDYGYTF.

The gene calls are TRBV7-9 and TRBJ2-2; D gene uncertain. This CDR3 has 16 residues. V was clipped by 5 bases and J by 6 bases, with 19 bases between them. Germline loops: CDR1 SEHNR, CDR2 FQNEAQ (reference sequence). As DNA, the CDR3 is TGTGCCAGCAGCACATGGGCCTCATCAACCCCCGGGGAGCTGTTTTTT. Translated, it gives CASSTWASSTPGELFF. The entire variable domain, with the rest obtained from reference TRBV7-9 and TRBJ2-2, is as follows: DTGVSQNPRHKITKRGQNVTFRCDPISEHNRLYWYRQTLGQGPEFLTYFQNEAQLEKSRLLSDRFSAERPKGSFSTLEIQRTEQGDSAMYLCASSTWASSTPGELFFGEGSRLTVL.

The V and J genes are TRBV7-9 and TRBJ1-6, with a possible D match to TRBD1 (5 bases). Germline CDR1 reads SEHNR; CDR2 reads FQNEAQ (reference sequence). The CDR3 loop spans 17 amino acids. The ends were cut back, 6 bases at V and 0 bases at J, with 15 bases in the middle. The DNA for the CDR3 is TGTGCCAGCAGTTCCCGTGGGGGGAGCTCCTATAATTCACCCCTCCACTTT. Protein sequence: CASSSRGGSSYNSPLHF.

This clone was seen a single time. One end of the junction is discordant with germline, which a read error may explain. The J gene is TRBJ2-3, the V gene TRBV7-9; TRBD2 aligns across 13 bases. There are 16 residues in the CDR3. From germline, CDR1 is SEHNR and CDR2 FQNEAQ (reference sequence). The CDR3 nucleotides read TGTTCCAGCAGCACGGGACTAGCGGGGCCCACAGATACGCAGTATTTT. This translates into CSSSTGLAGPTDTQYF.

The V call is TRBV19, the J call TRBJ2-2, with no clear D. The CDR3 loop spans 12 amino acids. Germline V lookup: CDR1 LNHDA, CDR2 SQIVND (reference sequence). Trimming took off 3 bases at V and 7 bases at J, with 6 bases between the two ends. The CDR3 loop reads CASSMLSGELFF. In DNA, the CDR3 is TGTGCCAGTAGTATGCTTAGCGGGGAGCTGTTTTTT.